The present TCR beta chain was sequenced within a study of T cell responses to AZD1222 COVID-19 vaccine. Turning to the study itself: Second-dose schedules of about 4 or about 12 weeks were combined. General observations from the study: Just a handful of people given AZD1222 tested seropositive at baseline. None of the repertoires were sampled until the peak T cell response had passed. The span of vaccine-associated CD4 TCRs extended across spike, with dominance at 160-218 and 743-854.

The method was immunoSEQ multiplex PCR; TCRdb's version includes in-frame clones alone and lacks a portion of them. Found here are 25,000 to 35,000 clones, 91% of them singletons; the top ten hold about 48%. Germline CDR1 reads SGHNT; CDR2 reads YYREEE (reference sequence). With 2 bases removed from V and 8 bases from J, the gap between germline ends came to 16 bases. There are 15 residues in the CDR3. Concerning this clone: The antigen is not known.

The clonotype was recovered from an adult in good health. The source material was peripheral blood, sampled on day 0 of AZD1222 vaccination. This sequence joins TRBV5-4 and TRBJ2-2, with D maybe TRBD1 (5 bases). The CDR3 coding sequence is TGTGCCAGCAGCTTTGGGGCCACCGGCGGAGGGGAGCTGTTTTTT. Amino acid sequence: CASSFGATGGGELFF.